This TCR beta chain was sequenced for a study of blood T cell repertoires in COVID-19. The CDR3 is made up of 14 amino acids. CDR1 and CDR2 (germline): MNHEY, SVGAGI. Trimming took off 3 bases at V and 8 bases at J, with 11 bases between the two ends. TCRdb keeps only in-frame clones here, not all; method: immunoSEQ multiplex PCR. The table records 120,000 to 150,000 clones, almost 90% of them present only once. This chain connects TRBV6-5 to TRBJ1-6; D unclear. The specimen was peripheral blood. The clonotype comes from an older woman with acute or convalescent COVID-19. The CDR3 sequence is CASSYHSKDSPLHF. In DNA form, the CDR3 reads TGTGCCAGCAGTTATCACAGTAAGGATTCACCCCTCCACTTT.